These 28 T cell receptor beta chains came from one sample sequenced in a study of monozygotic twins with cystic fibrosis. The protocol was immunoSEQ multiplex PCR, while the TCRdb copy is restricted to in-frame clones and leaves out a portion. The table has some 35,000 clones, approximately 65% seen once; the top ten hold 0.7% to 1%. The sequenced sample was blood. Receptor source: a girl between 10 and 17 years old with cystic fibrosis.

V usage is TRBV4-2 and J usage is TRBJ1-1; D is ambiguous. Germline lookup yields CDR1 LGHNA and CDR2 YNFKEQ. V was cut by 0 bases and J by 1 base, with 15 bases left in between. The CDR3 is made up of 17 amino acids. The CDR3 loop is CASSQEAVGRENTEAFF. CDR3 nucleotides: TGTGCCAGCAGCCAAGAGGCGGTAGGCAGAGAGAACACTGAAGCTTTCTTT.

This chain connects TRBV30 to TRBJ1-2, with D perhaps TRBD1 (5 bases). Germline CDR1 reads GTSNPN; CDR2 reads SVGIG (reference sequence). Trimming shortened V by 5 bases and J by 0 bases, and 16 bases separated the two germline ends. The CDR3 loop spans 15 amino acids. In DNA form, the CDR3 reads TGTGCCTGGTGGGGGAGGGGAACGACTAACTATGGCTACACCTTC. Its translation is CAWWGRGTTNYGYTF.

This clone was detected only a few times. The J gene is TRBJ1-2, the V gene TRBV2; D gene uncertain. Germline V gives CDR1 SNHLY, CDR2 FYNNEI. The CDR3 consists of 11 residues. Trimming took 6 bases from V and 5 from J, leaving 7 bases between them. Written as DNA, the CDR3 is TGTGCCAGCAGCGAGACTTATGGCTACACCTTC. It is translated as CASSETYGYTF.

This chain uses TRBV18 with TRBJ2-7; 8 bases match TRBD1. V lost 2 bases and J lost 3; bases outside the gene matches: 9. In germline, CDR1 is KGHSH, CDR2 LQKENI. The CDR3 has 16 residues. The CDR3 loop reads CASSPVTGTGVYEQYF. The CDR3, as DNA: TGTGCCAGCTCACCAGTTACCGGGACAGGCGTCTACGAGCAGTACTTC.

The chain combines TRBV2 with TRBJ2-3; D is unresolved. Germline values: CDR1 SNHLY, CDR2 FYNNEI. V lost 2 bases, J lost 2 bases, and 17 bases lay in between. This CDR3 spans 17 amino acids. In DNA, the CDR3 is TGTGCCAGCAGTGAACTCCGGGTCGGCGGCCTCACAGATACGCAGTATTTT. Translation gives CASSELRVGGLTDTQYF.

This clone has more than one count but fewer than ten. The chain recombines TRBV9 with TRBJ2-2; TRBD1 is a possible D gene (7 bases). The CDR3 extends over 13 amino acids. CDR1 is SGDLS and CDR2 is YYNGEE in the germline V gene. Between the trimmed V and J ends, which lost 8 bases and 2 bases, there was a span of 10 bases. The CDR3 coding sequence is TGTGCCAGTCAGGGGGGCAACACCGGGGAGCTGTTTTTT. Protein: CASQGGNTGELFF.

The chain has TRBV13 and TRBJ1-5; tentative D call: TRBD1 (6 bases). The CDR3 consists of 16 residues. V lost 5 bases and J 9 bases, leaving 23 bases between the germline ends. Germline V gene lookup returns CDR1 PRHDT and CDR2 FYEKMQ (reference sequence). This CDR3 reads CASSQRRTENRGPQHF. The CDR3 DNA follows: TGTGCCAGCAGCCAAAGACGGACAGAAAACCGCGGGCCCCAGCATTTT. Complete variable domain (other parts from reference TRBV13 and TRBJ1-5): AAGVIQSPRHLIKEKRETATLKCYPIPRHDTVYWYQQGPGQDPQFLISFYEKMQSDKGSIPDRFSAQQFSDYHSELNMSSLELGDSALYFCASSQRRTENRGPQHFGDGTRLSIL.

V usage is TRBV27 and J usage is TRBJ1-5, with a possible D match to TRBD1 (5 bases). Trimming shortened V by 5 bases and J by 3 bases, and 8 bases separated the two germline ends. The germline gives CDR1 MNHEY, CDR2 SMNVEV (reference sequence). The CDR3 consists of 13 residues. The DNA for the CDR3 is TGTGCCAGCAGTATAGGGGCCAATCAGCCCCAGCATTTT. It translates to CASSIGANQPQHF.

The rearrangement joins TRBV11-2 to TRBJ2-7, with 7 bases that match TRBD1. V shed 4 bases, J shed 5 bases, and the junction held 8 bases outside the gene matches. The germline CDR1 and CDR2 sequences are SGHAT and FQNNGV. The CDR3 extends over 14 amino acids. The CDR3 region has the DNA TGTGCCAGCAGCTGGACAGGTCGGTTTGACGAGCAGTACGTC. Its translation is CASSWTGRFDEQYV.

The chain carries TRBV4-3 and TRBJ2-1; no clear D gene. The V and J ends lost 4 bases and 3 bases respectively, with 13 bases between them. Looked up from germline, CDR1 is LGHNA and CDR2 is YSLEER. The CDR3 is made up of 15 amino acids. The CDR3 here is CASSPTVESYNEQFF. Written as DNA, the CDR3 is TGCGCCAGCAGCCCCACGGTCGAAAGCTACAATGAGCAGTTCTTC.

The chain uses TRBV7-9 and TRBJ2-5; possibly TRBD2 for D (6 bases). The germline gives CDR1 SEHNR, CDR2 FQNEAQ (reference sequence). This CDR3 has 14 residues. V was cut by 5 bases and J by 9 bases, with 19 bases left in between. The chain's CDR3 is CASSAPFAGRAQYF. The CDR3 coding sequence is TGTGCCAGCAGCGCTCCCTTCGCGGGGCGGGCCCAGTACTTC.

The chain employs TRBV5-6 and TRBJ2-1, with 14 bases fitting TRBD2. The ends lost 4 bases at V and 5 bases at J; junction bases unmatched: 2. This CDR3 spans 15 amino acids. Germline lookup yields CDR1 SGHDT and CDR2 YYEEEE. CDR3 in DNA: TGTGCCAGCAGCCCGGGACTAGCGGGGGACAATGAGCAGTTCTTC. It is translated as CASSPGLAGDNEQFF. The whole variable domain, remainder taken from reference TRBV5-6 and TRBJ2-1, is DAGVTQSPTHLIKTRGQQVTLRCSPKSGHDTVSWYQQALGQGPQFIFQYYEEEERQRGNFPDRFSGHQFPNYSSELNVNALLLGDSALYLCASSPGLAGDNEQFFGPGTRLTVL.

This clone has only one observation. The rearrangement uses TRBV27 and TRBJ2-5; D gene ambiguous. The germline V gene encodes CDR1 MNHEY and CDR2 SMNVEV (reference sequence). The V end was cut by 3 bases, the J end by 4 bases, with 3 bases between. This CDR3 contains 11 residues. CDR3 sequence reads: CASSLIETQYF. CDR3 sequence (DNA): TGTGCCAGCAGTTTGATAGAGACCCAGTACTTC.

This chain connects TRBV25-1 to TRBJ1-2; D gene ambiguous. CDR1 is MGHDK, CDR2 SYGVNS, per germline. CDR3 length: 14 amino acids. Trimming pared 1 base from V and 3 bases from J, leaving 9 bases between. The CDR3 DNA sequence: TGTGCCAGCAGTGAATCTGGGGTTGACTATGGCTACACCTTC. Its protein product is CASSESGVDYGYTF.

This chain connects TRBV20-1 to TRBJ2-1; D is ambiguous. CDR3 length: 11 amino acids. Germline V lookup: CDR1 DFQATT, CDR2 SNEGSKA (reference sequence). With 4 bases removed from V and 7 bases from J, the gap between germline ends came to 8 bases. CDR3 protein: CSAKELNEQFF. The DNA of the CDR3 is TGCAGTGCTAAAGAGTTGAATGAGCAGTTCTTC.

This clone appeared a few times. The chain couples TRBV4-2 to TRBJ2-1; 8 bases are shared with TRBD2. CDR1 is LGHNA and CDR2 is YNFKEQ in the germline V gene. The CDR3 runs 16 residues. Trimming removed 1 base from V and 1 base from J; junction bases left unmatched: 3. The CDR3 coding sequence is TGTGCCAGCAGCCAAGTACTAGCGGAGTCCTACAATGAGCAGTTCTTC. Translation gives CASSQVLAESYNEQFF.

The chain combines TRBV6-5 with TRBJ1-2, with no clear D. The V gene's germline CDR1 is MNHEY and CDR2 SVGAGI. CDR3 length equals 13 residues. Deletions cut 6 bases from V and 8 bases from J, with 16 bases between. Written as DNA, the CDR3 is TGTGCCAGCAGGCCAGCTGAAGGGTGGGGCTACACCTTC. It translates to CASRPAEGWGYTF.

Written as DNA, the CDR3 is TGTGCCAGCTCAGAGGCGGGAGGAGAGAATGAAAAACTGTTTTTT. Translating it yields CASSEAGGENEKLFF. The chain uses TRBV18 and TRBJ1-4; D gene ambiguous. The CDR3 contains 15 residues. Trimming shortened V by 5 bases and J by 5 bases, and 15 bases separated the two germline ends. CDR1 KGHSH and CDR2 LQKENI come from the germline V gene.

This chain links TRBV27 with TRBJ1-4; D ambiguous. The CDR3 has 15 amino acids. Germline V CDR1 and CDR2: MNHEY, SMNVEV (reference sequence). V lost 5 bases to trimming and J lost 0 bases, with 10 bases between them. The chain's CDR3 is CASSPQGATNEKLFF. In nucleotides, the CDR3 is TGTGCCAGCAGTCCCCAAGGTGCAACTAATGAAAAACTGTTTTTT.

The V and J genes are TRBV2 and TRBJ2-7; D ambiguous. Germline lookup yields CDR1 SNHLY and CDR2 FYNNEI. V was clipped by 6 bases and J by 5 bases, with 17 bases between them. The CDR3 extends over 14 amino acids. CDR3 coding DNA: TGTGCCAGCAGGAAGGTGGGCATCGGGCACGAGCAGTACGTC. It is translated as CASRKVGIGHEQYV.

The chain is built from TRBV20-1 and TRBJ1-2; a possible D gene is TRBD1 (5 bases). In germline, CDR1 is DFQATT, CDR2 SNEGSKA (reference sequence). Trimming took off 3 bases at V and 7 bases at J, with 9 bases between the two ends. The length of the CDR3 is 11 residues. Here the CDR3 DNA reads TGCAGTGCTAGGGGGCCACTTGGCTACACCTTC. As protein: CSARGPLGYTF.

The DNA for the CDR3 is TGCAGCGTTGAGGCCAGCGGAGCCAAAAACATTCAGTACTTC. Amino acid sequence: CSVEASGAKNIQYF. The chain is built from TRBV29-1 and TRBJ2-4; D may be TRBD2 (5 bases). The germline gives CDR1 SQVTM, CDR2 ANQGSEA. Trimming shortened V by 3 bases and J by 0 bases, and 9 bases separated the two germline ends. The CDR3 covers 14 residues.

V usage is TRBV5-1 and J usage is TRBJ1-5; D gene unclear. The V end was cut by 5 bases, the J end by 9 bases, with 18 bases between. Germline CDR1 is SGHRS and CDR2 is YFSETQ. CDR3 size: 14 residues. The CDR3 region is CASSPRGPPSPQHF. The CDR3 coding sequence is TGCGCCAGCAGTCCAAGAGGGCCCCCGTCGCCCCAGCATTTT. Using reference TRBV5-1 and TRBJ1-5 for the parts outside the CDR3, the full variable domain is KAGVTQTPRYLIKTRGQQVTLSCSPISGHRSVSWYQQTPGQGLQFLFEYFSETQRNKGNFPGRFSGRQFSNSRSEMNVSTLELGDSALYLCASSPRGPPSPQHFGDGTRLSIL.

The genes are TRBV4-1 and TRBJ1-1; TRBD1 matches 7 bases. This CDR3 region has 17 residues. J was trimmed by 5 bases and V by 3 bases; bases with no gene match: 15. Per the germline V gene, CDR1 is MGHRA and CDR2 is YSYEKL. CDR3 region: CASSHPRGRGVFTEAFF. CDR3 coding DNA: TGCGCCAGCAGCCACCCCAGGGGGAGAGGGGTTTTTACTGAAGCTTTCTTT.

This clone came up a few times. CDR3 amino acids: CASNTASGEVDGYTF. CDR3 bases: TGTGCCAGCAACACGGCCTCCGGGGAGGTAGATGGCTACACCTTC. V gene TRBV13 combines with J gene TRBJ1-2; D ambiguous. V was cut by 7 bases and J by 6 bases, with 21 bases left in between. Germline V gene sequence: CDR1 PRHDT, CDR2 FYEKMQ (reference sequence). This CDR3 spans 15 amino acids.

V gene TRBV7-8 combines with J gene TRBJ2-7; D might be TRBD2 (6 bases). CDR3 length: 17 residues. V lost 7 bases to trimming and J lost 6 bases, with 28 bases between them. Germline loops: CDR1 SGHVS, CDR2 FQNEAQ. The CDR3 region is CASNSQKTGLSPSEQYF. The CDR3 nucleotides read TGTGCCAGCAACTCCCAAAAAACGGGACTGAGCCCATCCGAGCAGTACTTC.

The chain is built from TRBV27 and TRBJ2-1; 7 nucleotides align to TRBD2. Germline-derived CDR1 and CDR2 are MNHEY and SMNVEV (reference sequence). This CDR3 is 13 amino acids long. The junction had 14 bases not matched to a gene; V was cut back by 7 bases and J by 14 bases. In DNA form, the CDR3 reads TGTGCCAGCACCACAAACGGGGGTCGGGGGGAGTTCTTC. Translated, it gives CASTTNGGRGEFF.

CDR3 bases: TGCGCCAGCAGCCCGACAGGCCCCGGCGAAGCTTTCTTT. It encodes CASSPTGPGEAFF. J is TRBJ1-1 and V is TRBV4-1, with TRBD1 as a possible D gene (6 bases). Per the germline V gene, CDR1 is MGHRA and CDR2 is YSYEKL. V was clipped by 4 bases and J by 8 bases, with 14 bases between them. The CDR3 length is 13 residues.